This T cell receptor beta chain stems from a study of CD8+ T cells in alopecia areata (dated by TCRdb to the late 2010s). As for the study more broadly: Treated patients were enrolled in an open-label pilot trial of oral tofacitinib at 5 to 10 mg twice daily for moderate-to-severe alopecia areata. To study T cell clonal expansion in alopecia areata, the researchers applied high-throughput TCRbeta sequencing to both the C3H/HeJ mouse model and human patients. Patients received tofacitinib for 6 to 18 months and were then followed off drug for 6 months to check for delayed response and recurrence. Patients on tofacitinib were biopsied at baseline and after 4 and 24 weeks of treatment, and several of the patients also had a later scalp biopsy. RNA was obtained with the PAXgene miRNA kit for fixed scalp, the miRNeasy kit for PBMCs, and the RNeasy kit for mouse skin. The SALT score, which quantifies the percentage of affected scalp surface area, was used to measure disease severity in treated patients. On the human side, TCRbeta sequencing was run on scalp tissue and on sorted CD4+ and CD8+ peripheral blood T cells from healthy controls and from alopecia areata patients with either patchy or totalis/universalis disease. TCRbeta CDR3 regions were amplified by immunoSEQ multiplex PCR with 35 Vbeta forward and 13 Jbeta reverse primers. Scalp clonality was compared across normal scalp (n=4), patchy alopecia areata scalp (n=8), and alopecia totalis/universalis scalp (n=8). Beyond this particular receptor, the publication reports: Unlike mouse skin, which is dominated by gammadelta T cells, normal human skin has resident alphabeta T cells that are also sequenced, and this complicates analysis of the scalp TCR repertoire. Many expanded lesional clones persisted in scalp and blood during tofacitinib treatment, which may partly explain relapse after stopping treatment. Compared with normal scalp, lesional scalp, particularly in alopecia totalis/universalis, had higher clonality and more expanded CD8+ clones, which suggests antigenic drive. Tofacitinib significantly lowered scalp clonality and the number of expanded CD8+ clones among the top 100 scalp clones. Because the treated cohort was small and included a single nonresponder, larger studies are needed to assess links between baseline CD8+ expansion and response. Shared TCR sequences between patients were less evident than in mice, which may be partly attributable to HLA diversity in the patient population.

Receptor libraries were prepared by the immunoSEQ multiplex PCR assay. RNA was extracted from all samples and reverse transcribed into cDNA as template for TCR sequencing. First-strand cDNA was synthesized with SuperScript III using a 2:1 mix of oligo-dT and random hexamers. A synthetic immune receptor repertoire was used to gauge amplification bias, and whatever bias remained was removed computationally. From the authors' description of their analysis: After raw reads were preprocessed to remove errors, the CDR3 was defined following IMGT conventions as running from the conserved cysteine to phenylalanine. Clonality was calculated as 1 minus Shannon entropy normalized by log2 of the number of productive unique TCRs. CD4 or CD8 identity of scalp clones was inferred by cross-referencing scalp TCRbeta sequences with sorted blood CD4 and CD8 repertoires. TCRdb took over this immuneACCESS table, retaining in-frame rearrangements with V and J assigned. Such tables are incomplete; in checked studies, under half of the missing clones stem from an unresolved V gene, and the remainder is unexplained. V and J calls and clone size follow that table, whereas D and trimming were derived from the DNA. In all, the sample holds roughly 210,000 clones, and less than 50% of those were seen once. Around 3% of the sample goes to the ten largest clones.

In the paper's terms, the treatment or condition label means: oral pan-JAK inhibitor, 5-10 mg twice daily. Lesional scalp punch biopsies and peripheral blood were collected from alopecia areata patients. PBMCs were separated by density centrifugation and stained for CD3, CD4 and CD8, after which CD4+ and CD8+ T cells were sorted on a FACSAria. This clone was counted a single time. This receptor's antigen is unknown. The sample holds no much larger clone one base away, and base qualities are not on file. Taken from the germline V gene (reference sequence), the CDR1 and CDR2 loops are MNHEY and SMNVEV. Inclusive of the bounding cysteine and phenylalanine, the CDR3 is 14 residues long. CDR3 DNA is the only sequence kept; it has 42 bases, read in frame from the first base. The V end loses 8 bases and the J end loses 0 bases, and a stretch of 8 bases separates them.

Here the sequenced sample was CD4+ T cells sorted from blood, taken around week 37, from a patient treated with tofacitinib. This receptor chain uses TRBV27 and TRBJ2-6; confidence is insufficient to name the D gene. The TCR was taken from a human donor with alopecia areata. The nucleotide sequence reads TGTGCCAGCGGGCCCGACTCTGGGGCCAACGTCCTGACTTTC. Its product reads: CASGPDSGANVLTF.